The TCR beta chain described here comes from a study of PD-1 blockade in classical Hodgkin lymphoma. Germline loops: CDR1 SGDLS, CDR2 YYNGEE. The J segment lost 4 bases and the V segment lost 1 base, leaving 5 bases of the junction unmatched. CDR3 length: 16 amino acids. Data came from immunoSEQ multiplex PCR; TCRdb stores just in-frame clones and leaves some out. The sample has under 30,000 clones, approximately 78% seen once. About this clone itself: Antigen specificity is unknown.

Relapse was seen in all patients after autologous stem cell transplantation, and brentuximab vedotin exposure was variable. Classification of best responses gave complete response, partial response or progressive disease. Study-level findings and limits: Exclusion applied to patients who initiated nivolumab less than 1 year following ASCT.

The V call is TRBV9, the J call TRBJ1-4; 9 nucleotides agree with TRBD1. The sequence derives from a human donor with classical Hodgkin lymphoma. The specimen was peripheral blood mononuclear cells (PBMCs), collected before the second cycle of nivolumab. As DNA, the CDR3 is TGTGCCAGCAGCGTATCACAGGGGGCTTATAATGAAAAACTGTTTTTT. Protein product: CASSVSQGAYNEKLFF.